A single sample gave rise to the 18 T cell receptor beta chains below, sequenced in a study of blood T cell repertoires in COVID-19. Here immunoSEQ multiplex PCR was the method, and the copy in TCRdb shows in-frame clones only, minus some. Among approximately 96,000 clones listed, approximately 81% were seen once. The sample comprised peripheral blood. The receptors were sampled from a woman of 80 years or more with acute or convalescent COVID-19.

The V call is TRBV2, the J call TRBJ2-7; D possibly corresponds to TRBD1 (5 bases). CDR1 is SNHLY, CDR2 FYNNEI, per germline. V was pared by 6 bases and J by 6 bases, with 21 bases between. The CDR3 spans 15 residues. The CDR3 DNA is TGTGCCAGCAGGTTCTCTGGGCAGGGTGGTGGCGAGCAGTACGTC. Protein: CASRFSGQGGGEQYV.

In its sample, this clone was seen a few times. This CDR3 reads CASSLSMRSAGNTIYF. In DNA, the CDR3 is TGTGCCAGCAGTTTATCGATGAGGAGCGCTGGAAACACCATATATTTT. The V call is TRBV27, the J call TRBJ1-3, with no clear D. The V and J ends lost 0 bases and 2 bases respectively, with 11 bases between them. The CDR3 has 16 amino acids. Germline CDR1 MNHEY, CDR2 SMNVEV (reference sequence).

This rearrangement joins TRBV5-1 to TRBJ1-4; D is ambiguous. The CDR3 runs 14 residues. Germline CDR1 is SGHRS and CDR2 is YFSETQ. Trimming removed 5 bases from V and 5 bases from J, with 13 bases in between. CDR3 coding DNA: TGCGCCAGCAGATTAACCCCGGGGAATGAAAAACTGTTTTTT. Residues: CASRLTPGNEKLFF.

This rearrangement joins TRBV5-1 to TRBJ2-5; 11 positions agree with TRBD2. V lost 4 bases and J lost 5; bases outside the gene matches: 10. The CDR3 contains 16 residues. Germline lookup yields CDR1 SGHRS and CDR2 YFSETQ. The CDR3 nucleotides are TGCGCCAGCAGCGGGACTAGCGGAGCCCGAGGGGAGACCCAGTACTTC. Protein: CASSGTSGARGETQYF.

This chain links TRBV19 with TRBJ1-2; TRBD1 is a possible D gene (6 bases). In germline, CDR1 is LNHDA, CDR2 SQIVND (reference sequence). The V gene lost 7 bases and the J gene lost 3 bases, with 12 bases spanning the gap. CDR3 size: 13 residues. CDR3 protein: CASKTGTYYGYTF. The CDR3 region has the DNA TGTGCCAGTAAGACCGGGACATACTATGGCTACACCTTC. The entire variable domain, with the rest obtained from reference TRBV19 and TRBJ1-2, is as follows: DGGITQSPKYLFRKEGQNVTLSCEQNLNHDAMYWYRQDPGQGLRLIYYSQIVNDFQKGDIAEGYSVSREKKESFPLTVTSAQKNPTAFYLCASKTGTYYGYTFGSGTRLTVV.

The CDR3 DNA follows: TGTGCCAGCAGCGTACTAGCGGGGGACCCCACAGATACGCAGTATTTT. The encoded protein is CASSVLAGDPTDTQYF. This chain joins TRBV9 and TRBJ2-3, with 10 bases fitting TRBD2. Germline V gene data show CDR1 as SGDLS and CDR2 as YYNGEE. The CDR3 has 16 residues. V lost 1 base, J lost 2 bases, and 4 bases stayed unmatched.

V and J are TRBV6-5 and TRBJ1-1; unclear D gene. Germline V CDR1 and CDR2: MNHEY, SVGAGI. V lost 2 bases and J lost 2, with 12 bases in between. The CDR3 length is 15 residues. As DNA, the CDR3 is TGTGCCAGCAGTTACCTCGGAGGCCCTAACACTGAAGCTTTCTTT. Protein product: CASSYLGGPNTEAFF.

V is TRBV9 and J is TRBJ1-1, with D possibly matching TRBD1 (5 bases). Trimming took 0 bases from V and 5 from J, leaving 11 bases between them. This CDR3 is 14 amino acids long. Germline V gene data show CDR1 as SGDLS and CDR2 as YYNGEE. As DNA, the CDR3 is TGTGCCAGCAGCGTAGGTCAGGGAACGACTGAAGCTTTCTTT. Translated: CASSVGQGTTEAFF.

The chain employs TRBV7-8 and TRBJ1-4; no clear D gene. Trimming left V 5 bases short and J 3 bases short, with 19 bases between. Germline V lookup: CDR1 SGHVS, CDR2 FQNEAQ. This CDR3 contains 17 residues. The CDR3 DNA reads as TGTGCCAGCAGCCCCGCCCATGTAGGCAGGTCTAATGAAAAACTGTTTTTT. Translation: CASSPAHVGRSNEKLFF.

The chain employs TRBV10-3 and TRBJ2-1, with 8 bases that match TRBD2. With 3 bases clipped from V and 8 bases from J, the junction kept 9 bases outside the gene matches. CDR1 is ENHRY, CDR2 SYGVKD, per germline. The CDR3 sequence is 15 residues long. CDR3 amino acids: CAISDPRGGDDEQFF. DNA of the CDR3: TGTGCCATCAGTGACCCACGGGGGGGTGATGATGAGCAGTTCTTC.

The chain couples TRBV3-1 (or the pseudogene TRBV3-2) to TRBJ2-3; TRBD2 matches at 7 bases. Germline trimming cut 2 bases from V and 1 base from J; bases unmatched to any gene: 3. Per germline, CDR1 LGHDT and CDR2 YNNKEL (reference sequence). The CDR3 totals 15 residues. CDR3 region: CASSQYSGRTDTQYF. CDR3 nucleotides: TGTGCCAGCAGCCAATATAGCGGGCGCACAGATACGCAGTATTTT.

This clone was seen just once. The chain is built from TRBV7-2 and TRBJ2-2; TRBD2 matches at 8 bases. The CDR3 has 15 amino acids. Germline loops: CDR1 SGHTA, CDR2 FQGNSA. V shed 5 bases and J 6 bases; nucleotides not matched to a gene: 8. Here the CDR3 reads CASSSAGTRAGELFF. DNA for the CDR3: TGTGCCAGCAGCAGCGCCGGGACTAGGGCCGGGGAGCTGTTTTTT.

The rearrangement uses TRBV2 and TRBJ2-3, with TRBD2 identical over 10 bases. The CDR3 covers 16 residues. The V and J ends lost 4 bases and 1 base, in that order; junction bases with no gene match: 5. From germline, CDR1 is SNHLY and CDR2 FYNNEI. The CDR3 DNA follows: TGTGCCAGCAGTGGAGCCACTAGCGGGGGCACAGATACGCAGTATTTT. Encoded protein: CASSGATSGGTDTQYF.

In its sample, this clone was seen once. The chain is built from TRBV5-4 and TRBJ2-1, with D possibly TRBD1 on 6 matching bases. V lost 2 bases and J lost 6, with 9 bases in between. The CDR3 extends over 13 amino acids. Germline V gives CDR1 SGHNT, CDR2 YYREEE (reference sequence). Written as DNA, the CDR3 is TGTGCCAGCAGCTTCCCGGACAGCAATGAGCAGTTCTTC. Translation gives CASSFPDSNEQFF.

Note on this clone: This sample also contains other DNA sequences that code for the same CDR3. J is TRBJ1-1 and V is TRBV2; D unresolved. Trimming left V 0 bases short and J 0 bases short, with 8 bases between. Germline lookup yields CDR1 SNHLY and CDR2 FYNNEI. The CDR3 contains 15 residues. CDR3 sequence reads: CASSEAGRMNTEAFF. CDR3 in DNA: TGTGCCAGCAGTGAAGCGGGCAGAATGAACACTGAAGCTTTCTTT.

The chain uses TRBV28 and TRBJ1-2; 8 bases are shared with TRBD1. CDR3 size: 14 residues. Germline V lookup: CDR1 MDHEN, CDR2 SYDVKM. V lost 5 bases and J lost 4; bases outside the gene matches: 6. CDR3 amino acids: CASSIGQGLYGYTF. CDR3 coding DNA: TGTGCCAGCAGTATCGGACAGGGCCTCTATGGCTACACCTTC.

This clone was observed a handful of times. This sequence joins TRBV4-3 and TRBJ1-4, with D maybe TRBD1 (5 bases). Germline V lookup: CDR1 LGHNA, CDR2 YSLEER. The CDR3 consists of 15 residues. The ends were cut back, 0 bases at V and 8 bases at J, with 13 bases in the middle. The CDR3 DNA reads as TGCGCCAGCAGCCAAGATAGGGGTAGTGACGAAAAACTGTTTTTT. Its translation is CASSQDRGSDEKLFF.

V gene TRBV30 combines with J gene TRBJ1-1, with D tentatively TRBD1 (6 bases). Trimming stripped 3 bases from V and 0 bases from J, with 14 bases between. CDR1 and CDR2 from the germline V gene are GTSNPN and SVGIG (reference sequence). The length of the CDR3 is 15 residues. This CDR3 reads CAWRTSGTLNTEAFF. The CDR3, as DNA: TGTGCCTGGAGAACCTCAGGGACATTGAACACTGAAGCTTTCTTT.